What follows are 29 T cell receptor beta chains derived from one specimen sequenced in a study of control samples from healthy donors and cancer patients. Profiling relied on immunoSEQ multiplex PCR, and the TCRdb table lists in-frame clones only, not all of them. Of roughly 80,000 clones in the sample, over 85% were seen once. The sequencing sample was made of PBMCs. The receptors were gathered from a woman aged 55 to 70 with head and neck cancer.

The count of this clone is one. This sequence joins TRBV6-5 and TRBJ1-5; D possibly corresponds to TRBD1 (5 bases). The V gene's germline CDR1 is MNHEY and CDR2 SVGAGI. Between the trimmed V and J ends, which lost 11 bases and 0 bases, there was a span of 14 bases. This CDR3 is built from 14 residues. The CDR3 DNA follows: TGTGCCCCACCCTGGGGGTATAGCAATCAGCCCCAGCATTTT. Residues: CAPPWGYSNQPQHF.

The V gene is TRBV11-2, the J gene TRBJ2-5, with unresolved D. The CDR3 sequence is 13 residues long. Germline values: CDR1 SGHAT, CDR2 FQNNGV. V lost 1 base and J 1 base, leaving 4 bases between the germline ends. The CDR3 loop is CASSLAVQETQYF. CDR3 in DNA: TGTGCCAGCAGCTTAGCAGTCCAAGAGACCCAGTACTTC.

The chain employs TRBV28 and TRBJ2-7; D might be TRBD1 (5 bases). Trimming stripped 4 bases from V and 3 bases from J, with 10 bases between. This CDR3 has 13 amino acids. Germline lookup yields CDR1 MDHEN and CDR2 SYDVKM. In DNA form, the CDR3 reads TGTGCCAGCAGTTCACCAGGGTACTACGAGCAGTACTTC. Translating it yields CASSSPGYYEQYF. The entire variable domain, with the rest obtained from reference TRBV28 and TRBJ2-7, is as follows: DVKVTQSSRYLVKRTGEKVFLECVQDMDHENMFWYRQDPGLGLRLIYFSYDVKMKEKGDIPEGYSVSREKKERFSLILESASTNQTSMYLCASSSPGYYEQYFGPGTRLTVT.

V is TRBV3-1 (or the pseudogene TRBV3-2) and J is TRBJ2-5, with a tentative D call TRBD2 (6 bases). The CDR3 runs 14 residues. Per germline, CDR1 LGHDT and CDR2 YNNKEL (reference sequence). V lost 4 bases, J lost 1 base, and 10 bases lay in between. As DNA, the CDR3 is TGTGCCAGCAGCCCTCGACTAGTCCAAGAGACCCAGTACTTC. Translation gives CASSPRLVQETQYF.

The chain uses TRBV6-5 and TRBJ2-5, with 7 bases matching TRBD2. The CDR3 loop spans 15 amino acids. V shed 0 bases and J 1 base; nucleotides not matched to a gene: 2. Looked up from germline, CDR1 is MNHEY and CDR2 is SVGAGI. CDR3 sequence (DNA): TGTGCCAGCAGTTACTCGAGGACTAGCCAAGAGACCCAGTACTTC. It specifies CASSYSRTSQETQYF.

This clone was seen only once. The genes are TRBV9 and TRBJ2-5; maybe TRBD1 (6 bases). V gave up 6 bases and J gave up 5 bases, with 17 bases separating them. Germline V gene lookup returns CDR1 SGDLS and CDR2 YYNGEE. The CDR3 has 14 amino acids. CDR3 amino acids: CASTRSNRAETQYF. For the CDR3, the DNA is TGTGCCAGCACGCGTTCTAACAGGGCCGAGACCCAGTACTTC.

The rearrangement joins TRBV6-6 to TRBJ1-5; D gene uncertain. Germline V gives CDR1 MNHNY, CDR2 SVGAGI (reference sequence). The CDR3 runs to 14 residues. V was cut by 6 bases and J by 0 bases, with 9 bases left in between. CDR3 in DNA: TGTGCCAGCAGCGACGACCCTAGCAATCAGCCCCAGCATTTT. This codes for CASSDDPSNQPQHF.

The V gene is TRBV7-3, the J gene TRBJ2-1; D is unclear. Germline V gives CDR1 SGHTA, CDR2 FQGTGA. Trimming pared 2 bases from V and 0 bases from J, leaving 5 bases between. The CDR3 spans 14 residues. For the CDR3, the DNA is TGTGCCAGCAGCTTAGAGGTCTCCTACAATGAGCAGTTCTTC. The encoded protein is CASSLEVSYNEQFF.

V is TRBV5-1 and J is TRBJ2-7; 10 bases match TRBD1. The CDR3 length is 15 residues. CDR1 SGHRS and CDR2 YFSETQ come from the germline V gene. The V gene end was trimmed by 4 bases and the J gene end by 5 bases; junction bases not matched to a gene: 9. CDR3 residues: CASSQADRGLDEQYF. CDR3 bases: TGCGCCAGCAGCCAAGCCGACAGGGGGCTGGACGAGCAGTACTTC. The variable domain in full, completed from reference TRBV5-1 and TRBJ2-7, reads KAGVTQTPRYLIKTRGQQVTLSCSPISGHRSVSWYQQTPGQGLQFLFEYFSETQRNKGNFPGRFSGRQFSNSRSEMNVSTLELGDSALYLCASSQADRGLDEQYFGPGTRLTVT.

The rearrangement uses TRBV7-8 and TRBJ2-3; TRBD1 is a possible D gene (5 bases). The CDR3 length is 12 residues. Trimming took 4 bases from V and 7 from J, leaving 9 bases between them. Germline loops: CDR1 SGHVS, CDR2 FQNEAQ. The CDR3 region has the DNA TGTGCCAGCAGCTCCCCAGGGAATACGCAGTATTTT. Its translation: CASSSPGNTQYF.

The V call is TRBV4-2, the J call TRBJ2-7, with 7 bases matching TRBD2. The V segment lost 1 base and the J segment 2 bases; nucleotides outside the gene matches: 11. The CDR3 runs 17 residues. Germline CDR1 LGHNA, CDR2 YNFKEQ. This CDR3 reads CASSQALTSAEPYEQYF. CDR3 bases: TGTGCCAGCAGCCAAGCGCTAACTAGCGCAGAACCCTACGAGCAGTACTTC.

The J gene is TRBJ2-3, the V gene TRBV2; D may be TRBD1 (6 bases). The CDR3 sequence is 15 residues long. The germline CDR1 and CDR2 sequences are SNHLY and FYNNEI. Trimming cost V 3 bases and J 1 base, with 11 bases left between them. CDR3 DNA sequence: TGTGCCAGCAGTGACAGGGGCCTTCGCACAGATACGCAGTATTTT. Its protein product is CASSDRGLRTDTQYF.

The rearrangement joins TRBV7-8 to TRBJ1-1; D call uncertain. This CDR3 has 14 residues. Germline loops: CDR1 SGHVS, CDR2 FQNEAQ. V dropped 1 base and J dropped 3 bases, with 9 bases sitting between them. The CDR3 region is CASSLEGSYTEAFF. The CDR3 DNA reads TGTGCCAGCAGCTTAGAAGGGTCATACACTGAAGCTTTCTTT.

The J gene is TRBJ2-5, the V gene TRBV10-3; D uncertain. Trimming took off 0 bases at V and 2 bases at J, with 16 bases between the two ends. The CDR3 loop spans 17 amino acids. Germline-derived CDR1 and CDR2 are ENHRY and SYGVKD. The CDR3 loop reads CAISESILQYGQETQYF. The CDR3 DNA reads TGTGCCATCAGTGAGTCGATTCTCCAATATGGGCAAGAGACCCAGTACTTC.

The chain employs TRBV5-1 and TRBJ2-5, with D possibly being TRBD1 (6 bases). Between the trimmed V and J ends, which lost 0 bases and 5 bases, there was a span of 11 bases. Germline lookup yields CDR1 SGHRS and CDR2 YFSETQ. CDR3 length: 14 residues. CDR3 sequence reads: CASSLEQGWETQYF. DNA for the CDR3: TGCGCCAGCAGCTTGGAACAGGGATGGGAGACCCAGTACTTC.

The CDR3 loop reads CASSQVAYNNEKLFF. DNA for the CDR3: TGTGCCAGCAGCCAAGTCGCGTATAATAATGAAAAACTGTTTTTT. The V and J genes are TRBV3-1 (or the pseudogene TRBV3-2) and TRBJ1-4; D ambiguous. This CDR3 is built from 15 residues. Looked up from germline, CDR1 is LGHDT and CDR2 is YNNKEL (reference sequence). With 1 base removed from V and 4 bases from J, the gap between germline ends came to 10 bases.

The chain employs TRBV5-8 and TRBJ1-5; D perhaps matches TRBD1 (5 bases). Germline-derived CDR1 and CDR2 are SGHTS and YDEGEE. V lost 4 bases to trimming and J lost 7 bases, with 27 bases between them. This CDR3 region has 18 residues. CDR3 sequence reads: CASSDEGHRSGGRQPQHF. As DNA, the CDR3 is TGTGCCAGCAGCGACGAGGGCCACAGGTCAGGAGGTCGACAGCCCCAGCATTTT.

The chain links TRBV19 to TRBJ1-2, with a possible D match to TRBD1 (6 bases). CDR1 and CDR2 (germline): LNHDA, SQIVND (reference sequence). V was trimmed by 4 bases and J by 0 bases, leaving 9 bases between them. The CDR3 has 14 amino acids. This chain's CDR3 is CASSTRTANYGYTF. The CDR3 DNA sequence: TGTGCCAGTAGTACGAGGACAGCTAACTATGGCTACACCTTC.

This sequence joins TRBV10-1 and TRBJ1-1; 7 bases fit TRBD1. This CDR3 region has 13 residues. CDR1 and CDR2 (germline): WNHNN, SYGVQD (reference sequence). V was pared by 7 bases and J by 5 bases, with 7 bases of the junction left unmatched. As DNA, the CDR3 is TGCGCCAGCAAGAGGGGGCCAGGGACTGAAGCTTTCTTT. This encodes CASKRGPGTEAFF.

The rearrangement joins TRBV7-2 to TRBJ2-2; 7 nucleotides align to TRBD1. Trimming took 5 bases from V and 4 from J; bases not matched to a gene: 10. Germline assignment: CDR1 SGHTA and CDR2 FQGNSA. The CDR3 spans 16 residues. CDR3 bases: TGTGCCAGCAGCCCCCCGGGACAGCGAACCACCGGGGAGCTGTTTTTT. It yields the protein CASSPPGQRTTGELFF.

The chain has TRBV29-1 and TRBJ2-5, with 7 bases fitting TRBD2. This CDR3 spans 16 amino acids. CDR1 SQVTM and CDR2 ANQGSEA come from the germline V gene. Losses at the gene ends were 3 bases for V and 6 bases for J; bases not matched to a gene: 16. The CDR3 region has the DNA TGCAGCGTTGACCGTTCTAGCGGCGCAAGATTTCAGACCCAGTACTTC. Amino acid sequence: CSVDRSSGARFQTQYF.

The chain couples TRBV2 to TRBJ2-7; TRBD2 matches at 8 bases. The CDR3 loop spans 13 amino acids. J lost 2 bases, V lost 7 bases, and 4 bases had no gene match. Germline-derived CDR1 and CDR2 are SNHLY and FYNNEI. The CDR3 DNA sequence: TGTGCCAGCAACGTAGCGGGACCCTACGAGCAGTACTTC. The encoded protein is CASNVAGPYEQYF.

J is TRBJ1-2 and V is TRBV2; the D is unclear. The germline gives CDR1 SNHLY, CDR2 FYNNEI. V dropped 6 bases and J dropped 5 bases, with 19 bases sitting between them. The CDR3 is 15 residues long. The CDR3 region has the DNA TGTGCCAGCAGAAGGTCGAGGCACGCTTTATATGGCTACACCTTC. Its protein is CASRRSRHALYGYTF.

The CDR3 DNA reads as TGTGCCACCAGCAGAGATCTTTCGAACATTCAGTACTTC. Its translation: CATSRDLSNIQYF. This rearrangement joins TRBV15 to TRBJ2-4, with D uncertain. The length of the CDR3 is 13 residues. V dropped 0 bases and J dropped 7 bases, with 7 bases sitting between them. CDR1 and CDR2 from the germline V gene are LNHNV and YYDKDF (reference sequence). The full variable domain, its missing parts supplied by reference TRBV15 and TRBJ2-4, is DAMVIQNPRYQVTQFGKPVTLSCSQTLNHNVMYWYQQKSSQAPKLLFHYYDKDFNNEADTPDNFQSRRPNTSFCFLDIRSPGLGDTAMYLCATSRDLSNIQYFGAGTRLSVL.

This clone was detected a few times. The chain joins TRBV9 to TRBJ1-3; no firm D call. Germline V CDR1 and CDR2: SGDLS, YYNGEE. V lost 5 bases to trimming and J lost 5 bases, with 14 bases between them. The CDR3 covers 14 residues. The CDR3 DNA reads as TGTGCCAGCAGTTCTACGGGAACTAGAAACACCATATATTTT. Translation gives CASSSTGTRNTIYF. Drawing the rest from reference TRBV9 and TRBJ1-3, the complete variable domain is DSGVTQTPKHLITATGQRVTLRCSPRSGDLSVYWYQQSLDQGLQFLIQYYNGEERAKGNILERFSAQQFPDLHSELNLSSLELGDSALYFCASSSTGTRNTIYFGEGSWLTVV.

This chain links TRBV19 with TRBJ2-2, with TRBD2 matching over 7 bases. Trimming cost V 8 bases and J 6 bases; bases outside gene matches: 6. Germline V gene sequence: CDR1 LNHDA, CDR2 SQIVND (reference sequence). This CDR3 region has 13 residues. The CDR3 spells CASARLAAGELFF. For the CDR3, the DNA is TGTGCCAGTGCACGACTAGCCGCCGGGGAGCTGTTTTTT.

This clone was counted a single time. The V and J genes are TRBV19 and TRBJ1-4; 7 bases are shared with TRBD1. The germline V gene has CDR1 LNHDA and CDR2 SQIVND (reference sequence). The junction had 5 bases not matched to a gene; V was cut back by 2 bases and J by 8 bases. This CDR3 has 14 amino acids. CDR3: CASSITGEFEKLFF. The DNA of the CDR3 is TGTGCCAGTAGTATAACAGGGGAGTTCGAAAAACTGTTTTTT. Supplemented by reference TRBV19 and TRBJ1-4, the full variable domain reads DGGITQSPKYLFRKEGQNVTLSCEQNLNHDAMYWYRQDPGQGLRLIYYSQIVNDFQKGDIAEGYSVSREKKESFPLTVTSAQKNPTAFYLCASSITGEFEKLFFGSGTQLSVL.

This chain uses TRBV30 with TRBJ1-1, with D unresolved. The V and J ends lost 8 bases and 11 bases respectively, with 15 bases between them. This CDR3 spans 10 amino acids. Germline values: CDR1 GTSNPN, CDR2 SVGIG (reference sequence). The CDR3 region is CAGTGTAAFF. In DNA form, the CDR3 reads TGTGCCGGCACGGGAACGGCGGCTTTCTTT. The variable domain in full, with the rest retrieved from reference TRBV30 and TRBJ1-1, is SQTIHQWPATLVQPVGSPLSLECTVEGTSNPNLYWYRQAAGRGLQLLFYSVGIGQISSEVPQNLSASRPQDRQFILSSKKLLLSDSGFYLCAGTGTAAFFGQGTRLTVV.

The rearrangement links TRBV5-4 to TRBJ2-1; 12 nucleotides match TRBD2. The length of the CDR3 is 17 residues. After removal of 4 bases from V and 2 bases from J, the junction contained 7 bases not matched to a gene. Germline assignment: CDR1 SGHNT and CDR2 YYREEE (reference sequence). The CDR3 reads CASSNGLAGSTYNEQFF. CDR3 bases: TGTGCCAGCAGCAATGGACTAGCGGGAAGTACCTACAATGAGCAGTTCTTC.